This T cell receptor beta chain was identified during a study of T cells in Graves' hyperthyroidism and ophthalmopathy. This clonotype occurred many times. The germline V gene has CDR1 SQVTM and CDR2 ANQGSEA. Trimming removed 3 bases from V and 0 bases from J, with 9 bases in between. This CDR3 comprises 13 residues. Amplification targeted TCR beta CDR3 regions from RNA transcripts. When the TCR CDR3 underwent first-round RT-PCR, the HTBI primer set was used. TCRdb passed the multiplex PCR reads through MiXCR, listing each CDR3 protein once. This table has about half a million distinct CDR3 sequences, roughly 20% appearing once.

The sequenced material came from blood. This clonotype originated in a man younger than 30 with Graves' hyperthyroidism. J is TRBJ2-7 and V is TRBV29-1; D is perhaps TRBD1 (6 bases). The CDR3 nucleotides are TGCAGCGTTGAGGAGACAGGCTCCTACGAGCAGTACTTC. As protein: CSVEETGSYEQYF.